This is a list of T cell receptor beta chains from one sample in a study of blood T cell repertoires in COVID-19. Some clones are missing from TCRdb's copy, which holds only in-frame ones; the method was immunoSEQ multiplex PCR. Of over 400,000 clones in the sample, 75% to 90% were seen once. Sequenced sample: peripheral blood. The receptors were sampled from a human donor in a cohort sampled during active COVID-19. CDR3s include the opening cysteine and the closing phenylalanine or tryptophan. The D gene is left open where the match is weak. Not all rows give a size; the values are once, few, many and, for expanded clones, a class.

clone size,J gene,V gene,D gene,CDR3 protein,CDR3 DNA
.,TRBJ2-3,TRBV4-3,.,CASSQSRVSDTQYF,TGCGCCAGCAGCCAGTCGAGAGTTTCAGATACGCAGTATTTT
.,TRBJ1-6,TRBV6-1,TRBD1,CASSDADRENSPLHF,TGTGCCAGCAGTGACGCCGACAGGGAAAATTCACCCCTCCACTTT
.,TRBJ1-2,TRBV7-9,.,CASSLHADMIWGYTF,TGTGCCAGCAGCCTTCACGCGGATATGATATGGGGCTACACCTTC
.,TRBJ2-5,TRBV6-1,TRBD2,CASSEGRLAGPTFYETQYF,TGTGCCAGCAGTGAAGGGAGACTAGCGGGGCCTACTTTTTATGAGACCCAGTACTTC
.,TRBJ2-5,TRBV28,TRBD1,CASSYDRAQETQYF,TGTGCCAGCAGCTACGACAGGGCCCAAGAGACCCAGTACTTC
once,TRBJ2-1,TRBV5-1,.,CASSLGSGKGNEQFF,TGCGCCAGCAGCTTGGGGTCAGGGAAGGGCAATGAGCAGTTCTTC
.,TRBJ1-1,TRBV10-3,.,CAISVGRGNTEAFF,TGTGCCATCAGTGTGGGCAGGGGGAACACTGAAGCTTTCTTT
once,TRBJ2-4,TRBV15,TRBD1,CATSRKDRGVAKNIQYF,TGTGCCACCAGCAGGAAGGACAGGGGGGTCGCCAAAAACATTCAGTACTTC
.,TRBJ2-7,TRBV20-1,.,CSAARENEQYF,TGCAGTGCTGCCCGGGAGAACGAGCAGTACTTC
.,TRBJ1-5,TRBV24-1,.,CATRGNRNQPQHF,TGTGCCACACGGGGGAATCGCAATCAGCCCCAGCATTTT
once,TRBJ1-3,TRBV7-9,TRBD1,CASSSPGQGFGNTIYF,TGTGCCAGCAGCTCCCCAGGACAGGGTTTCGGAAACACCATATATTTT
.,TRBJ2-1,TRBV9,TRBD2,CASSVYGRAIDEQFF,TGTGCCAGCAGCGTATACGGGAGGGCCATAGATGAGCAGTTCTTC
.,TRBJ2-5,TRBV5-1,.,CASSIQPGAEETQYF,TGCGCCAGCAGCATTCAGCCAGGGGCTGAAGAGACCCAGTACTTC
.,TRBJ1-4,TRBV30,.,CAWSVSEGKNEKLFF,TGTGCCTGGAGTGTCAGTGAGGGAAAGAATGAAAAACTGTTTTTT
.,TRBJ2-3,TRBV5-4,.,CASSHQGLASTDTQYF,TGTGCCAGCAGCCACCAAGGACTTGCTAGCACAGATACGCAGTATTTT
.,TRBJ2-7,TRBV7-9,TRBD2,CASSPPPSLAGGREQYF,TGTGCCAGCAGCCCACCCCCCTCACTAGCGGGAGGCAGAGAGCAGTACTTC
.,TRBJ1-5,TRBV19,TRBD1,CASTGTGGNQPQHF,TGTGCCAGTACCGGCACAGGGGGCAATCAGCCCCAGCATTTT
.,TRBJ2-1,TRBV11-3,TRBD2,CASSLDPGTTYNEQFF,TGTGCCAGCAGCTTAGATCCCGGGACTACCTACAATGAGCAGTTCTTC
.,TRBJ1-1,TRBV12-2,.,CASRLERLGSEAFF,TGTGCAAGTCGCTTAGAGAGGTTAGGATCTGAAGCTTTCTTT
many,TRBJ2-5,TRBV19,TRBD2,CASSTQPGLAGETQYF,TGTGCCAGTAGTACGCAACCGGGACTAGCGGGAGAGACCCAGTACTTC
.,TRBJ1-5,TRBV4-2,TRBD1,CASGQASNQPQHF,TGTGCCAGCGGACAGGCTAGCAATCAGCCCCAGCATTTT
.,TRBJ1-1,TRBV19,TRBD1,CASSIDGQGARTEAFF,TGTGCCAGTAGTATAGACGGACAGGGGGCGCGCACTGAAGCTTTCTTT
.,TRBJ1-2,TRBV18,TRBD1,CASSQTGGEGYGYTF,TGTGCCAGCTCACAGACAGGGGGCGAGGGCTATGGCTACACCTTC
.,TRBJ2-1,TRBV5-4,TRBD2,CASSFTSGSYNEQFF,TGTGCCAGCAGCTTTACTAGCGGGAGTTACAATGAGCAGTTCTTC
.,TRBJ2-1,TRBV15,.,CATSSSGHEQFF,TGTGCCACCAGCAGTTCAGGGCATGAGCAGTTCTTC
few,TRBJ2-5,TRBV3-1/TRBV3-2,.,CASSQSLGLPQETQYF,TGTGCCAGCAGCCAATCTTTAGGACTACCACAAGAGACCCAGTACTTC
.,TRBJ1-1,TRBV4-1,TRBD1,CASSRQGQRSTEAFF,TGCGCCAGCAGCCGACAGGGACAGAGGAGCACTGAAGCTTTCTTT